Given below is one T cell receptor beta chain in context. The sample originates from a study of blood T cell repertoires in COVID-19. Study as a whole: The samples span acute and convalescent COVID-19 from the United States, Italy and Spain.

Under the authors' procedure: The authors estimated nucleated cell counts from reference gene primer amplification. Sequencing was performed with immunoSEQ multiplex PCR; in TCRdb, only in-frame clones are kept and a portion is missing. That table furnishes V, J and clone size, whereas the DNA furnished D and trimming. The data show roughly 94,000 clones, approximately 82% seen once. Sequenced: peripheral blood. This TCR came from a man aged 55 to 70 with acute or convalescent COVID-19.

CDR3 loop: CASGRRGSGNQPQHF. For the CDR3, the DNA is TGTGCCAGCGGGAGAAGGGGGTCGGGCAATCAGCCCCAGCATTTT. V and J are TRBV6-5 and TRBJ1-5; the D gene is possibly TRBD1 (6 bases). In germline, CDR1 is MNHEY, CDR2 SVGAGI. V gave up 8 bases and J gave up 2 bases, with 16 bases separating them. This CDR3 is built from 15 residues.